This T cell receptor (beta chain) was retrieved from a study of Tregs in tolerant kidney transplant recipients. The study's findings and limits: The most relevant donor-specific Treg TCRbeta repertoire apparently came from expansion with activated donor B cells.

The assay was immunoSEQ multiplex PCR, and TCRdb's table has in-frame clones only and misses some. The sample records some 250,000 clones, about 80% being singletons. From germline, CDR1 is ENHRY and CDR2 SYGVKD. CDR3 length equals 14 residues. V lost 10 bases to trimming and J lost 0 bases, with 16 bases between them. Regarding this clone: The antigen is not known.

The V and J genes are TRBV10-3 and TRBJ2-7; a possible D gene is TRBD1 (6 bases). This receptor was identified in a human donor in good health. The sequenced sample consisted of CD4+ T cells from blood. The CDR3 protein is CATDRGQGSYEQYF. CDR3 in DNA: TGTGCCACCGACCGGGGACAAGGCTCCTACGAGCAGTACTTC.